The clone carrying this TCR beta chain showed up just a few times. Trimming took 2 bases from V and 1 from J, leaving 10 bases between them. Germline-derived CDR1 and CDR2 are SGHTA and FQGNSA. CDR3 length: 15 amino acids. These data originate in a study of CD8+CD57+ T cells in acquired aplastic anemia. Whole-study context: Isolated CD4+ and CD8+ cells, once sorted, yielded DNA averaging roughly 3 ug.

The TCR beta profiling, which covered VDJ combination and CDR3 sequence, was carried out using genomic DNA as the template. Each CDR3 protein gets one entry after TCRdb re-called the reads with MiXCR. The sample includes about 270,000 distinct CDR3 sequences, 56% of them seen just once. The specimen was sorted CD4+, CD8+, or CD8+CD57+ T cells (not recorded which) from PBMCs. This clonotype was obtained from a human donor with severe aplastic anemia or a healthy control (not recorded which). The chain uses TRBV7-2 and TRBJ2-3; D may be TRBD2 (6 bases). For the CDR3, the DNA is TGTGCCAGCAGCTTACGGGACTTCCGCACAGATACGCAGTATTTT. This translates into CASSLRDFRTDTQYF. The variable domain in full, completed from reference TRBV7-2 and TRBJ2-3, reads GAGVSQSPSNKVTEKGKDVELRCDPISGHTALYWYRQSLGQGLEFLIYFQGNSAPDKSGLPSDRFSAERTGGSVSTLTIQRTQQEDSAVYLCASSLRDFRTDTQYFGPGTRLTVL.